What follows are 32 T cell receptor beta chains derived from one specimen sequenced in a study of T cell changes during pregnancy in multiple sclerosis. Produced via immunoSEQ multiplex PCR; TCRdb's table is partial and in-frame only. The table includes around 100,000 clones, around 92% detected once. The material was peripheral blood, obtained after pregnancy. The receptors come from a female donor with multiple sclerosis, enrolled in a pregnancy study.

CDR3 bases: TGTGCCAGCAGCTTGGCCTTGACAGGGAACACCGGGGAGCTGTTTTTT. Amino acid sequence: CASSLALTGNTGELFF. This sequence joins TRBV5-5 and TRBJ2-2, with D possibly being TRBD1 (6 bases). V lost 0 bases and J lost 1, with 10 bases in between. The CDR3 sequence is 16 residues long. CDR1 and CDR2 (germline): SGHKS, YYEKEE (reference sequence).

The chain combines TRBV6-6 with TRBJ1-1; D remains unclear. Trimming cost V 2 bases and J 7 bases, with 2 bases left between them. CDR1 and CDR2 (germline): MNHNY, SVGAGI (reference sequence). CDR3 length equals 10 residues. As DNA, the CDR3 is TGTGCCAGCAGTTACCTTGAAGCTTTCTTT. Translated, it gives CASSYLEAFF.

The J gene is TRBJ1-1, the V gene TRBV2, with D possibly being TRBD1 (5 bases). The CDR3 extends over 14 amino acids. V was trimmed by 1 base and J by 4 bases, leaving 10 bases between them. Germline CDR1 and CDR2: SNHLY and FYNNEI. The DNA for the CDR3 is TGTGCCAGCAGTGAAGGGGGGGTCGGCACTGAAGCTTTCTTT. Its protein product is CASSEGGVGTEAFF.

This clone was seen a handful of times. This CDR3 reads CAISAQTGGLNYEQYF. The CDR3 region has the DNA TGTGCCATCAGCGCCCAGACGGGGGGGCTGAACTACGAGCAGTACTTC. The chain combines TRBV10-3 with TRBJ2-7; 8 bases fit TRBD2. The length of the CDR3 is 16 residues. Germline trimming cut 6 bases from V and 3 bases from J; bases unmatched to any gene: 13. The germline V gene has CDR1 ENHRY and CDR2 SYGVKD.

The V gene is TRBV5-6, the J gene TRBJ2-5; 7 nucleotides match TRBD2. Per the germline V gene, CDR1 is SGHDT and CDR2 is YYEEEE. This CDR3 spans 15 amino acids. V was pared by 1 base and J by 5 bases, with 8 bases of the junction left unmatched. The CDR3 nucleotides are TGTGCCAGCAGCTTGACTAGCGTGCTCCTTGAGACCCAGTACTTC. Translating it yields CASSLTSVLLETQYF.

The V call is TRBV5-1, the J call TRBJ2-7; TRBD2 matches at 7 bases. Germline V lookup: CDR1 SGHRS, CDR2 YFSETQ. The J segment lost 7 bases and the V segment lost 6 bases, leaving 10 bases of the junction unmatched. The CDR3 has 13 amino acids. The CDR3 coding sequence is TGCGCCAGCACCGTCGGCGGGAGCAGGGAGCAGTACTTC. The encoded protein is CASTVGGSREQYF.

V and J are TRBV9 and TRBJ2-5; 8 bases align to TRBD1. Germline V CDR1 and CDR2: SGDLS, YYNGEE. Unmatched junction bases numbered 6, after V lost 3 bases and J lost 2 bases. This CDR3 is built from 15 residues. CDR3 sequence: CASSAGQGRQETQYF. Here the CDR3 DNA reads TGTGCCAGCAGCGCCGGACAGGGACGTCAAGAGACCCAGTACTTC.

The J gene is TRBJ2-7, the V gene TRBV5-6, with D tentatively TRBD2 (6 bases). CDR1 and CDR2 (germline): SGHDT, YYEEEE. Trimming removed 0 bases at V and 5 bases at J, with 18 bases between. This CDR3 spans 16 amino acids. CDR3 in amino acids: CASSLAGGRPVNEQYF. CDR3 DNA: TGTGCCAGCAGCTTGGCCGGGGGACGGCCTGTGAACGAGCAGTACTTC.

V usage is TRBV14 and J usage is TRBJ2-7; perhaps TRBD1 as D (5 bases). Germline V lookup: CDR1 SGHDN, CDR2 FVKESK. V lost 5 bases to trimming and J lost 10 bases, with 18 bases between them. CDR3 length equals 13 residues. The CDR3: CASSFSRESSQYF. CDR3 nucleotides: TGTGCCAGCAGCTTTTCCAGGGAATCGAGTCAGTACTTC.

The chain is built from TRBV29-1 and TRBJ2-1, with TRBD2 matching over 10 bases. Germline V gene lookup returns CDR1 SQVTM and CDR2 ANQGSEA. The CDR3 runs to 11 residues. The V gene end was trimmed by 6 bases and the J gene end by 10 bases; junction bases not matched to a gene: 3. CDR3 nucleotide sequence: TGCAGCGTCGATAGCGGGGGGGAGCAGTTCTTC. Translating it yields CSVDSGGEQFF.

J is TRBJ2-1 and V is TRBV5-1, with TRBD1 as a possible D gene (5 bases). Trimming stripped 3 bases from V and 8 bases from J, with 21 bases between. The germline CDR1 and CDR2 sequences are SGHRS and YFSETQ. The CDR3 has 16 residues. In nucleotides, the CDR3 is TGCGCCAGCAGCTACCTGGCGCGGCAGGGCAAGGATGAGCAGTTCTTC. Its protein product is CASSYLARQGKDEQFF.

CDR3 coding DNA: TGTGCCATCAGTGGAAGTTTCGTACAGGGAAAGTCTAACTATGGCTACACCTTC. Its protein product is CAISGSFVQGKSNYGYTF. The rearrangement joins TRBV10-3 to TRBJ1-2, with a weak D call TRBD1 (6 bases). This CDR3 contains 18 residues. Trimming left V 4 bases short and J 0 bases short, with 21 bases between. Per the germline V gene, CDR1 is ENHRY and CDR2 is SYGVKD.

In nucleotides, the CDR3 is TGTGCCAGCAGCCCCGGACCGACAGCCGCTCCTGACGAGCAGTACTTC. Translating it yields CASSPGPTAAPDEQYF. This rearrangement joins TRBV5-6 to TRBJ2-7; a weak D match, TRBD1 (5 bases). V was clipped by 4 bases and J by 5 bases, with 22 bases between them. The germline gives CDR1 SGHDT, CDR2 YYEEEE. CDR3 length: 16 amino acids.

CDR3 nucleotide sequence: TGCGCCAGCAGCACTAGCACAGATACGCAGTATTTT. This translates into CASSTSTDTQYF. This rearrangement joins TRBV5-1 to TRBJ2-3; unclear D gene. The CDR3 is 12 amino acids. Germline CDR1 SGHRS, CDR2 YFSETQ. The V and J ends lost 4 bases and 0 bases respectively, with 3 bases between them.

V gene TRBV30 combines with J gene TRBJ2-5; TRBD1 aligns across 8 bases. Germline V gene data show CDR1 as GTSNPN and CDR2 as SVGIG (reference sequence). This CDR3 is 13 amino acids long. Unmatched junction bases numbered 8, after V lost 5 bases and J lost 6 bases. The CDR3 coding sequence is TGTGCCTGGTCCGGGCAGGGGGCTAAGACCCAGTACTTC. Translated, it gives CAWSGQGAKTQYF. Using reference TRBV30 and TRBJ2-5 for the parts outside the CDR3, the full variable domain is SQTIHQWPATLVQPVGSPLSLECTVEGTSNPNLYWYRQAAGRGLQLLFYSVGIGQISSEVPQNLSASRPQDRQFILSSKKLLLSDSGFYLCAWSGQGAKTQYFGPGTRLLVL.

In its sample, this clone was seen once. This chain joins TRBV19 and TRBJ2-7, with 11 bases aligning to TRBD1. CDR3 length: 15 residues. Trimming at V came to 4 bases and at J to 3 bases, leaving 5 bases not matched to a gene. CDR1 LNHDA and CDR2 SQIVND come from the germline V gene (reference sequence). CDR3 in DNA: TGTGCCAGTAGTAATTCCGGGACAGGGGGCTACGAGCAGTACTTC. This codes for CASSNSGTGGYEQYF.

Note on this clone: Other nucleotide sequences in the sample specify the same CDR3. CDR3 protein: CASSLSRGGTEAFF. CDR3 coding DNA: TGTGCCAGCAGTTTATCTAGGGGAGGCACTGAAGCTTTCTTT. This chain uses TRBV27 with TRBJ1-1, with D maybe TRBD1 (5 bases). This CDR3 has 14 amino acids. Trimming removed 0 bases from V and 4 bases from J, with 9 bases in between. Germline CDR1 MNHEY, CDR2 SMNVEV (reference sequence).

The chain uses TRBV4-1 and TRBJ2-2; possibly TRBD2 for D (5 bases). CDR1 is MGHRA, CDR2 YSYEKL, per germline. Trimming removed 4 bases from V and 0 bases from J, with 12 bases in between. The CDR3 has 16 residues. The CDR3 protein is CASSPRTGSNTGELFF. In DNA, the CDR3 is TGCGCCAGCAGCCCAAGGACTGGGTCGAACACCGGGGAGCTGTTTTTT.

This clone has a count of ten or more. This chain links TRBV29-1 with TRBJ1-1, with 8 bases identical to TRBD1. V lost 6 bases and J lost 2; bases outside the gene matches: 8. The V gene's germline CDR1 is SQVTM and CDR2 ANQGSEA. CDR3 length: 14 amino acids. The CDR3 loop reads CSVLRQGFNTEAFF. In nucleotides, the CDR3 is TGCAGCGTCCTACGACAGGGGTTCAACACTGAAGCTTTCTTT.

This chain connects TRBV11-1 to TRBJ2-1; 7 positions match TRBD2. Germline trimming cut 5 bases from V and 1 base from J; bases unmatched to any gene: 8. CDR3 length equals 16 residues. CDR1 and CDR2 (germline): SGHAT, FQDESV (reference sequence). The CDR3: CASSGPSGVSYNEQFF. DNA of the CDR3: TGTGCCAGCAGCGGACCCAGCGGGGTGTCCTACAATGAGCAGTTCTTC.

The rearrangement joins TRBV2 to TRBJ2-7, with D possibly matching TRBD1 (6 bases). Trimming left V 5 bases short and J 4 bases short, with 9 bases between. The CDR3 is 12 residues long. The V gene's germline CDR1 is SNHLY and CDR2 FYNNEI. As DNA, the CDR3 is TGTGCCAGCAGTTACCAGGGGTACGAGCAGTACTTC. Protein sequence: CASSYQGYEQYF.

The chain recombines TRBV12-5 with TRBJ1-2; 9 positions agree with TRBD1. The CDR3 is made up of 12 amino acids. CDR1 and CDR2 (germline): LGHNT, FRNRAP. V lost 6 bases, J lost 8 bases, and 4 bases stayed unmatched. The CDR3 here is CASGDRGWGYTF. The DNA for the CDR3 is TGTGCTAGTGGGGACAGGGGATGGGGCTACACCTTC.

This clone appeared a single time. CDR3 nucleotide sequence: TGTGCCAGCAGCAGCCAGACTAGTGTTTACGAGCAGTACTTC. Amino acids: CASSSQTSVYEQYF. V gene TRBV7-8 combines with J gene TRBJ2-7; a weak D match, TRBD2 (6 bases). Germline CDR1 is SGHVS and CDR2 is FQNEAQ. The CDR3 has 14 residues. V lost 5 bases to trimming and J lost 4 bases, with 15 bases between them.

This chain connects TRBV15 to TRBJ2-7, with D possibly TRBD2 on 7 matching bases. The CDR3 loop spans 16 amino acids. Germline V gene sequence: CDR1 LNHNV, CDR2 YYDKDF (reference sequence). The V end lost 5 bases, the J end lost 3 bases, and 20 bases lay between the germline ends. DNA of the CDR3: TGTGCCACCAGCGACCCAGGGCGGGGGCCCCTCTACGAGCAGTACTTC. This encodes CATSDPGRGPLYEQYF.

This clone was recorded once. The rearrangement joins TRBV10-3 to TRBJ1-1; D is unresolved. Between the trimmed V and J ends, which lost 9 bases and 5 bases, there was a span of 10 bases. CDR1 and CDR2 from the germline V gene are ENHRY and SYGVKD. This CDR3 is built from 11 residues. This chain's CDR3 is CAISAGTEAFF. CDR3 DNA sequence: TGTGCCATATCCGCGGGAACTGAAGCTTTCTTT.

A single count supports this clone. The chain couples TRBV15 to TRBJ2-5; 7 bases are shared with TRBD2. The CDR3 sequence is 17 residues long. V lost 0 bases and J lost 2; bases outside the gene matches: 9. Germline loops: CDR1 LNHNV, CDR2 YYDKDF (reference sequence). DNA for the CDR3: TGTGCCACCAGCAGAGATTGGGCTAGCGGCCCTCAAGAGACCCAGTACTTC. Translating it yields CATSRDWASGPQETQYF. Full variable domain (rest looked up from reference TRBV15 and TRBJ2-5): DAMVIQNPRYQVTQFGKPVTLSCSQTLNHNVMYWYQQKSSQAPKLLFHYYDKDFNNEADTPDNFQSRRPNTSFCFLDIRSPGLGDTAMYLCATSRDWASGPQETQYFGPGTRLLVL.

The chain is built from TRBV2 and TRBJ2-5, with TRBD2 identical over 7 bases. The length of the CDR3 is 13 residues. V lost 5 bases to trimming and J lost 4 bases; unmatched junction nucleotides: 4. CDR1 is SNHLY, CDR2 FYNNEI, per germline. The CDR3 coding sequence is TGTGCCAGCAGTAGCGGGGTTGGAGAGACCCAGTACTTC. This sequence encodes CASSSGVGETQYF.

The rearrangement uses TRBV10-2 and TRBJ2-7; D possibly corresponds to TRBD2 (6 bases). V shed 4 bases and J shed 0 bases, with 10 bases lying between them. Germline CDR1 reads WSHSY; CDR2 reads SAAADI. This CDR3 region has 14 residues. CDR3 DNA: TGCGCCAGCAGTGTGGGGACTGACTCCTACGAGCAGTACTTC. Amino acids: CASSVGTDSYEQYF.

CDR3 coding DNA: TGTGCCAGCAGGGCAGGGGGCACAGATACGCAGTATTTT. Its protein is CASRAGGTDTQYF. This chain uses TRBV2 with TRBJ2-3; tentatively, D is TRBD1 (6 bases). The V end was cut by 6 bases, the J end by 1 base, with 8 bases between. The germline CDR1 and CDR2 sequences are SNHLY and FYNNEI. CDR3 length: 13 residues.

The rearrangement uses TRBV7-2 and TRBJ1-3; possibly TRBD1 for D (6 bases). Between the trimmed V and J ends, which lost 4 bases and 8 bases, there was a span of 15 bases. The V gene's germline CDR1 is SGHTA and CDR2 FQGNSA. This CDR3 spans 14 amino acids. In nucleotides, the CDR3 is TGTGCCAGCAGCTCCAACAGGGATTTGGACACCATATATTTT. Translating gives CASSSNRDLDTIYF.

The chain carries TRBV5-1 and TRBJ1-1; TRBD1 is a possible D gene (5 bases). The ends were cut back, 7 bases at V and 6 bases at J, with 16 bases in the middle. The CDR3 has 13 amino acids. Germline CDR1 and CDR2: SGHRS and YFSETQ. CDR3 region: CASGWGVEAEAFF. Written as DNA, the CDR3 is TGCGCCAGCGGATGGGGGGTAGAAGCTGAAGCTTTCTTT.

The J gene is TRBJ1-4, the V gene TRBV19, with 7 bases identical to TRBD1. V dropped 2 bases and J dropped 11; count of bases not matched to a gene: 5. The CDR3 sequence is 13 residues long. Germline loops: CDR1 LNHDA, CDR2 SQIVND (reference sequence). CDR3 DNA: TGTGCCAGTAGTATATCACAGGGGAGGAAACTGTTTTTT. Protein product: CASSISQGRKLFF.